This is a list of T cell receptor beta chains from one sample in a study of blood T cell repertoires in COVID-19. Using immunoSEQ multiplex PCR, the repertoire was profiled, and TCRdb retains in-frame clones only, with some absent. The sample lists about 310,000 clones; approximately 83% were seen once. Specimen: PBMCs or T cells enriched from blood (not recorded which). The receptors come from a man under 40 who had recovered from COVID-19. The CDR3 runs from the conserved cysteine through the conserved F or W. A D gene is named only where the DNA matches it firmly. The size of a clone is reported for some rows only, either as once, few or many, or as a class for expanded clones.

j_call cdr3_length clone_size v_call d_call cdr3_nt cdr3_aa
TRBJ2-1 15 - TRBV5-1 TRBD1 TGCGCCAGCAGCCTTGGGACAGCGTCCTACAATGAGCAGTTCTTC CASSLGTASYNEQFF
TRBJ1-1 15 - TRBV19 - TGTGCCAGTACACAGTGGGGCACAATGAACACTGAAGCTTTCTTT CASTQWGTMNTEAFF
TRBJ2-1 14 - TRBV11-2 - TGTGCCAGCAGCCCGTCTAGGTCCTACAATGAGCAGTTCTTC CASSPSRSYNEQFF
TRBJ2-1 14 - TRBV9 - TGTGCCAGCAGCCCCGGGGGGCCAGCTAATGAGCAGTTCTTC CASSPGGPANEQFF
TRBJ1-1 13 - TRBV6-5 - TGTGCCAGCCCTCCGGGGGTAGGCGATGAAGCTTTCTTT CASPPGVGDEAFF
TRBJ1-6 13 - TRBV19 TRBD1 TGTGCCAGTAGTAAACAGGGGGATTCACCCCTCCACTTT CASSKQGDSPLHF
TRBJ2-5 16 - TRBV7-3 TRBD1 TGTGCCAGCAGTATCGGACAGGGGGCACTTCAAGAGACCCAGTACTTC CASSIGQGALQETQYF
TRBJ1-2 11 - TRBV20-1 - TGCAGTGCTAGCACCGAGGCCGGCTACACCTTC CSASTEAGYTF
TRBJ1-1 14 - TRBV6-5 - TGTGCCAGCAGTTACTCGCCGCGTACCACTGAAGCTTTCTTT CASSYSPRTTEAFF
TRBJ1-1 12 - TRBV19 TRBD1 TGTGCCAGCCGACAGGGACTCACTGAAGCTTTCTTT CASRQGLTEAFF
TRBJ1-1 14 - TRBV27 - TGTGCCAGCAGGGGCGGGGTCATGAACACTGAAGCTTTCTTT CASRGGVMNTEAFF
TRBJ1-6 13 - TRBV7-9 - TGTGCCAGCAGCCCCCAGGGTAATTCACCCCTCCACTTT CASSPQGNSPLHF
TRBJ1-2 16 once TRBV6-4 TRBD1 TGTGCCAGCAGTGACGGTGAGACAGGGACGAACTATGGCTACACCTTC CASSDGETGTNYGYTF
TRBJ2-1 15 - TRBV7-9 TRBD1 TGTGCCAGCAGCCCAGGGACAGGCATGGACAATGAGCAGTTCTTC CASSPGTGMDNEQFF
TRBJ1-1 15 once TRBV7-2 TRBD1 TGTGCCAGCAGTGTGAGGACAGGGCAGAACACTGAAGCTTTCTTT CASSVRTGQNTEAFF
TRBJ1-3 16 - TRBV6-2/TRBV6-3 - TGTGCCAGCAGTTACTCAGGACAGCGCTCTGGAAACACCATATATTTT CASSYSGQRSGNTIYF
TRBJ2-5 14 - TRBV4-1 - TGCGCCAGCAGCCAGGGGGGACTTCAAGAGACCCAGTACTTC CASSQGGLQETQYF
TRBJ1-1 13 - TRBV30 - TGTGCCTGGAAACGGACAAGTAGCACTGAAGCTTTCTTT CAWKRTSSTEAFF
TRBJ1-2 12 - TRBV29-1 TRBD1 TGCAGCGGCCAACAGGGGGGCCATGGCTACACCTTC CSGQQGGHGYTF
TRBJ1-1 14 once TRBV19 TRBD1 TGTGCCAGTAGTGCAAGCTCAGGGGGCGCTGAAGCTTTCTTT CASSASSGGAEAFF
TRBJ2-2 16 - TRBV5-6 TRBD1 TGTGCCAGCAGCTTAAAAGACAGGGGAAACACCGGGGAGCTGTTTTTT CASSLKDRGNTGELFF
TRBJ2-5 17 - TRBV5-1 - TGCGCCAGCAGCTTGGATTTGGGCCCCTTTCCAAGGGAGACCCAGTACTTC CASSLDLGPFPRETQYF